The 25 T cell receptor beta chains listed next were all sequenced from one sample in a study of cytomegalovirus exposure and HLA in healthy donors. Primers: 60 Vbeta forward and 13 Jbeta reverse. Some clones are missing from TCRdb's copy, which holds only in-frame ones; the method was immunoSEQ multiplex PCR. The data show 150,000 to 200,000 clones, about three quarters seen once. What was sequenced was PBMCs. These receptors originate from a woman aged 40 to 49 in good health and CMV-seronegative.

This rearrangement joins TRBV7-2 to TRBJ2-3, with D hard to call. The CDR3 spans 14 residues. The germline gives CDR1 SGHTA, CDR2 FQGNSA. V lost 6 bases, J lost 0 bases, and 10 bases lay in between. CDR3 bases: TGTGCCAGCAGTTATTTCACTAGCACAGATACGCAGTATTTT. It translates to CASSYFTSTDTQYF.

V gene TRBV14 combines with J gene TRBJ1-4; D is undetermined. CDR3 size: 14 residues. CDR1 is SGHDN and CDR2 is FVKESK in the germline V gene. Trimming removed 4 bases at V and 5 bases at J, with 11 bases between. The CDR3 loop reads CASSRSSGNEKLFF. The CDR3 bases are TGTGCCAGCAGCCGGTCTTCCGGGAATGAAAAACTGTTTTTT.

V gene TRBV11-3 combines with J gene TRBJ1-1; the D is unclear. Between the trimmed V and J ends, which lost 1 base and 3 bases, there was a span of 9 bases. CDR3 length: 14 residues. Germline loops: CDR1 SGHNT, CDR2 YENEEA. CDR3 bases: TGTGCCAGCAGCTTAGTTGCGGGATACACTGAAGCTTTCTTT. Encoded protein: CASSLVAGYTEAFF.

The rearrangement joins TRBV20-1 to TRBJ1-2; no clear D gene. Trimming took off 1 base at V and 7 bases at J, with 7 bases between the two ends. CDR3 length: 11 amino acids. The germline CDR1 and CDR2 sequences are DFQATT and SNEGSKA (reference sequence). CDR3 amino acids: CSARGEGGYTF. CDR3 DNA sequence: TGCAGTGCTAGAGGTGAGGGTGGCTACACCTTC.

This chain connects TRBV13 to TRBJ2-3; a possible D gene is TRBD2 (6 bases). The CDR3 has 15 amino acids. V lost 2 bases, J lost 2 bases, and 11 bases lay in between. The germline V gene has CDR1 PRHDT and CDR2 FYEKMQ (reference sequence). The CDR3 nucleotides read TGTGCCAGCAGCTTAAAACGGGGGTACACAGATACGCAGTATTTT. Translating gives CASSLKRGYTDTQYF.

CDR3 in amino acids: CASSLAGYTGKEKLFF. The CDR3 DNA reads as TGTGCCAGCAGCTTGGCCGGGTACACGGGAAAAGAAAAACTGTTTTTT. The rearrangement links TRBV5-6 to TRBJ1-4; D not certain. The CDR3 length is 16 residues. V shed 0 bases and J shed 8 bases, with 17 bases lying between them. The germline CDR1 and CDR2 sequences are SGHDT and YYEEEE.

This sequence joins TRBV7-9 and TRBJ2-1, with D tentatively TRBD2 (5 bases). The CDR3 sequence is 14 residues long. Germline-derived CDR1 and CDR2 are SEHNR and FQNEAQ (reference sequence). The V end lost 4 bases, the J end lost 11 bases, and 18 bases lay between the germline ends. CDR3 sequence (DNA): TGTGCCAGCAGCTCCGTTGGCCCCCAGCGGCAGCAGTTCTTC. Its protein product is CASSSVGPQRQQFF.

The chain is built from TRBV30 and TRBJ2-6, with D perhaps TRBD2 (5 bases). The germline V gene has CDR1 GTSNPN and CDR2 SVGIG (reference sequence). The CDR3 is 17 residues long. Trimming cost V 0 bases and J 4 bases, with 16 bases left between them. In nucleotides, the CDR3 is TGTGCCTGGAGTGTAGGATTGGGAGTCACCGGGGCCAACGTCCTGACTTTC. Translating it yields CAWSVGLGVTGANVLTF.

This clone was observed a single time. The rearrangement joins TRBV29-1 to TRBJ1-2; unclear D gene. V was clipped by 4 bases and J by 1 base, with 4 bases between them. Germline V gene data show CDR1 as SQVTM and CDR2 as ANQGSEA. This CDR3 region has 11 residues. CDR3 in DNA: TGCAGCGTTGGGAGTAACTATGGCTACACCTTC. Its translation: CSVGSNYGYTF.

V usage is TRBV21-1 and J usage is TRBJ1-4; TRBD1, as called in the table, went unchecked against the DNA. TRBV21-1 is classified as a pseudogene. There are 15 residues in the CDR3. The CDR3 bases are TGTGCCAGCAGCCCCCAGGGGACAGCTTATGAAAAACTGTTTTTT. This encodes CASSPQGTAYEKLFF.

The chain recombines TRBV2 with TRBJ1-2; 9 positions agree with TRBD1. CDR1 is SNHLY and CDR2 is FYNNEI in the germline V gene. CDR3 length equals 15 residues. V lost 6 bases, J lost 4 bases, and 9 bases stayed unmatched. CDR3 coding DNA: TGTGCCAGCAGACTAGGGACAGGGCTGAGCTATGGCTACACCTTC. Residues: CASRLGTGLSYGYTF. Supplemented by reference TRBV2 and TRBJ1-2, the full variable domain reads EPEVTQTPSHQVTQMGQEVILRCVPISNHLYFYWYRQILGQKVEFLVSFYNNEISEKSEIFDDQFSVERPDGSNFTLKIRSTKLEDSAMYFCASRLGTGLSYGYTFGSGTRLTVV.

The chain employs TRBV11-3 and TRBJ1-1; D is unclear. Germline V gene lookup returns CDR1 SGHNT and CDR2 YENEEA. CDR3 length equals 11 residues. V was cut by 1 base and J by 11 bases, with 8 bases left in between. CDR3: CASSLGSRAFF. The DNA of the CDR3 is TGTGCCAGCAGCTTAGGGTCGCGGGCTTTCTTT.

The J gene is TRBJ2-6, the V gene TRBV5-1; D is uncertain. The CDR3 has 17 residues. The V and J ends lost 0 bases and 0 bases respectively, with 10 bases between them. From germline, CDR1 is SGHRS and CDR2 YFSETQ. DNA for the CDR3: TGCGCCAGCAGCTTGGTGTGGTCGGGCTCTGGGGCCAACGTCCTGACTTTC. As protein: CASSLVWSGSGANVLTF.

V usage is TRBV14 and J usage is TRBJ2-4; 7 nucleotides agree with TRBD1. The CDR3 consists of 12 residues. From germline, CDR1 is SGHDN and CDR2 FVKESK. V lost 2 bases and J lost 9; bases outside the gene matches: 1. CDR3 in amino acids: CASSQRQGIQYF. The CDR3 bases are TGTGCCAGCAGCCAAAGACAGGGCATTCAGTACTTC.

The rearrangement joins TRBV6-1 to TRBJ2-7; D might be TRBD2 (6 bases). The CDR3 is made up of 14 amino acids. Trimming cost V 7 bases and J 2 bases, with 15 bases left between them. Germline CDR1 MNHNS, CDR2 SASEGT. CDR3: CASTGWRGAYEQYF. CDR3 nucleotide sequence: TGTGCCAGCACGGGATGGCGGGGAGCCTACGAGCAGTACTTC.

V and J are TRBV6-5 and TRBJ2-2; TRBD2 might be the D (6 bases). The CDR3 sequence is 15 residues long. Trimming took 7 bases from V and 6 from J, leaving 18 bases between them. The germline CDR1 and CDR2 sequences are MNHEY and SVGAGI. The CDR3 loop is CASTKDGSRPGELFF. In DNA, the CDR3 is TGTGCCAGCACCAAAGACGGGAGTCGGCCCGGGGAGCTGTTTTTT.

The V gene is TRBV4-3, the J gene TRBJ2-2, with TRBD1 as a possible D gene (5 bases). Trimming took 0 bases from V and 6 from J, leaving 5 bases between them. CDR3 length equals 13 residues. Germline assignment: CDR1 LGHNA and CDR2 YSLEER. CDR3 protein: CASSQDRAGELFF. CDR3 bases: TGCGCCAGCAGCCAAGACAGGGCCGGGGAGCTGTTTTTT.

This chain joins TRBV14 and TRBJ2-1; 14 positions match TRBD2. Germline V gene lookup returns CDR1 SGHDN and CDR2 FVKESK. The CDR3 covers 16 residues. Losses at the gene ends were 3 bases for V and 9 bases for J; bases not matched to a gene: 7. The CDR3 is CASSQRLAGGPSEQFF. The DNA for the CDR3 is TGTGCCAGCAGCCAGAGACTAGCGGGAGGGCCCAGTGAGCAGTTCTTC.

The sample holds a few counts of this clone. V usage is TRBV5-1 and J usage is TRBJ2-1, with 13 positions matching TRBD2. From germline, CDR1 is SGHRS and CDR2 YFSETQ. The V segment lost 4 bases and the J segment 4 bases; nucleotides outside the gene matches: 5. The CDR3 contains 16 residues. The CDR3 DNA is TGCGCCAGCAGCCCCGCGACTAGCGGGGGGTACAATGAGCAGTTCTTC. Amino acid sequence: CASSPATSGGYNEQFF.

The genes are TRBV15 and TRBJ1-2, with unresolved D. CDR1 is LNHNV and CDR2 is YYDKDF in the germline V gene (reference sequence). Between the trimmed V and J ends, which lost 0 bases and 5 bases, there was a span of 13 bases. The CDR3 has 15 amino acids. CDR3 DNA: TGTGCCACCAGCAGAGATCTGGTGAGTTCGTATGGCTACACCTTC. This gives the protein CATSRDLVSSYGYTF.

In its sample, this clone was seen a few times. The genes are TRBV18 and TRBJ1-1; no clear D gene. The CDR3 loop spans 14 amino acids. V dropped 3 bases and J dropped 0 bases, with 8 bases sitting between them. Germline values: CDR1 KGHSH, CDR2 LQKENI. The CDR3 DNA sequence: TGTGCCAGCTCACCGGGCACCCTGAACACTGAAGCTTTCTTT. Its protein is CASSPGTLNTEAFF.

This sequence joins TRBV5-1 and TRBJ1-2; 7 bases match TRBD1. Germline CDR1 reads SGHRS; CDR2 reads YFSETQ. This CDR3 spans 13 amino acids. Trimming cost V 5 bases and J 2 bases; bases outside gene matches: 3. For the CDR3, the DNA is TGCGCCAGCAGACAGGGACAGAACTATGGCTACACCTTC. The encoded protein is CASRQGQNYGYTF.

This sequence joins TRBV5-1 and TRBJ1-6, with 7 positions matching TRBD1. Trimming at V came to 0 bases and at J to 8 bases, leaving 8 bases not matched to a gene. Germline CDR1 and CDR2: SGHRS and YFSETQ. The CDR3 spans 16 residues. CDR3 nucleotides: TGCGCCAGCAGCTTGGACCTCAGGGGGATCGATTCACCCCTCCACTTT. This gives the protein CASSLDLRGIDSPLHF.

V usage is TRBV10-3 and J usage is TRBJ2-7; 7 nucleotides align to TRBD2. This CDR3 has 14 amino acids. Germline loops: CDR1 ENHRY, CDR2 SYGVKD. V was clipped by 9 bases and J by 3 bases; unmatched bases: 11. In DNA form, the CDR3 reads TGTGCCATGGGGGGACTAACACTATACTACGAGCAGTACGTC. It specifies CAMGGLTLYYEQYV.

This chain joins TRBV19 and TRBJ2-6, with 7 positions matching TRBD1. The CDR3 contains 15 residues. V gave up 4 bases and J gave up 3 bases; unmatched junction bases: 3. CDR1 LNHDA and CDR2 SQIVND come from the germline V gene (reference sequence). CDR3 nucleotide sequence: TGTGCCAGTAGTACCACAGGGGTTGGGGCCAACGTCCTGACTTTC. It encodes CASSTTGVGANVLTF.